The TCR beta chain described here comes from a study of identical twins. Details on this clonotype: Its antigen is currently unknown.

One entry per CDR3 protein results from TCRdb running MiXCR on the 5' RACE reads. The data hold hundreds of thousands of distinct CDR3 sequences, with approximately 21% observed a single time. Study outcomes and limitations: For cord blood, abundant beta clonotypes had fewer insertions, unlike memory repertoires, which showed none. Models underestimated TCR alpha sharing (out-of-frame) in monozygotic twins.

This CDR3 contains 16 residues. The J segment lost 4 bases and the V segment lost 6 bases, leaving 10 bases of the junction unmatched. These records were also assigned to another study, of T cells expressing NK-cell markers. This second report adds: The TCR beta repertoires originated in sorted CD3+CD56+NKG2C+, CD3+CD56+NKG2C- and CD3+CD56-NKG2C+ T cells. With an anti-gamma-delta TCR antibody, sorting in several experiments was kept to alpha-beta TCR T cells.

The TCR sequence derives from a woman between 18 and 29 years old in good health. The source material was PBMCs. The chain combines TRBV12-3 or TRBV12-4 with TRBJ2-1; TRBD2 aligns across 9 bases. The CDR3 protein is CASRLSGSGAYNEQFF. Written as DNA, the CDR3 is TGTGCCAGCAGGCTTAGCGGGAGTGGGGCATACAATGAGCAGTTCTTC.